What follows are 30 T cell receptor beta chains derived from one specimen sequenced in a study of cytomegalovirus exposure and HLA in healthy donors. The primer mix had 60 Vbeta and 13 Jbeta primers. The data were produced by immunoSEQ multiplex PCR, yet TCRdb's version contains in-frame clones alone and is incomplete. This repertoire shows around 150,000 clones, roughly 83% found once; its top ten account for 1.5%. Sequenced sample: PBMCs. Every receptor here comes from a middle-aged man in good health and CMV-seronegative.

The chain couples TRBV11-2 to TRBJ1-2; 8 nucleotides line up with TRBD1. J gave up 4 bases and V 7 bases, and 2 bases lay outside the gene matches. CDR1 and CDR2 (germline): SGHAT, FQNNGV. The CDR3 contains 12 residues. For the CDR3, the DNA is TGTGCCAGCACAGGGGGCGGCTATGGCTACACCTTC. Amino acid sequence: CASTGGGYGYTF.

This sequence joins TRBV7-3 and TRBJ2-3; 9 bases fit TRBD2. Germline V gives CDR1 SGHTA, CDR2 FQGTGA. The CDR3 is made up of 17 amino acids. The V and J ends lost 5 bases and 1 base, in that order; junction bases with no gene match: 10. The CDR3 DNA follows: TGTGCCAGCAGCGCTCTAGCGGGATATGAGGGCACAGATACGCAGTATTTT. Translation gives CASSALAGYEGTDTQYF.

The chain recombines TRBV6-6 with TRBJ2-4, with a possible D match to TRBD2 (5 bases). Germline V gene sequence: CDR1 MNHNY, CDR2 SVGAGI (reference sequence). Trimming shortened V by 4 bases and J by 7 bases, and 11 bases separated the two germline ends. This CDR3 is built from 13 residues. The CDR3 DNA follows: TGTGCCAGCAGTTCTAGCTTTGGGAACATTCAGTACTTC. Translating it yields CASSSSFGNIQYF.

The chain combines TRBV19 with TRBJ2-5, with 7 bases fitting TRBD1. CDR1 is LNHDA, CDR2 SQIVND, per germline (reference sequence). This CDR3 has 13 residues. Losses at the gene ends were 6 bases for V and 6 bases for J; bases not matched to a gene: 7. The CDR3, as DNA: TGTGCCAGTAGCGAAGGGGGCGGCAAGACCCAGTACTTC. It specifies CASSEGGGKTQYF.

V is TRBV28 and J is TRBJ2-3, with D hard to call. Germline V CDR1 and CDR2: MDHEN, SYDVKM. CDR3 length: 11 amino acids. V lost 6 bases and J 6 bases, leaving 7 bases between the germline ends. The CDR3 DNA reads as TGTGCCAGCAGATCCCTTGATACGCAGTATTTT. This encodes CASRSLDTQYF.

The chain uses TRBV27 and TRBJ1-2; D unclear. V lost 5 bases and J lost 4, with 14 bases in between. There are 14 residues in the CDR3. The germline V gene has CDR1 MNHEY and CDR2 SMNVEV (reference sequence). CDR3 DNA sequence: TGTGCCAGCAGTAAGAGCTCCCCCTCCTATGGCTACACCTTC. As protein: CASSKSSPSYGYTF.

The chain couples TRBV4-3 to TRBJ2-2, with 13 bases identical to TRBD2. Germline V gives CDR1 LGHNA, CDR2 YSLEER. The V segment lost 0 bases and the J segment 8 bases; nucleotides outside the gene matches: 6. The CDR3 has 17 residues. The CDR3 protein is CASSQEPGLAGRGELFF. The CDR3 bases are TGCGCCAGCAGCCAAGAGCCGGGACTAGCGGGAAGGGGGGAGCTGTTTTTT.

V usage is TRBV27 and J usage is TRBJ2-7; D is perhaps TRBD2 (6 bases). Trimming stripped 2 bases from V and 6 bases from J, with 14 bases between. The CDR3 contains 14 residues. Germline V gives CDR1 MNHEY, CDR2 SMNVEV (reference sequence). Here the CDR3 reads CASSLLGRRGEQYF. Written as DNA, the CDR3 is TGTGCCAGCAGTTTACTGGGGAGGCGAGGCGAGCAGTACTTC.

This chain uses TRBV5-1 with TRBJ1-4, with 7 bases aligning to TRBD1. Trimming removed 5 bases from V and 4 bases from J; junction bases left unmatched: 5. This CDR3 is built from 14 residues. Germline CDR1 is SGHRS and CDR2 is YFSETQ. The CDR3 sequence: CASRVDRVNEKLFF. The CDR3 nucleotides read TGCGCCAGCAGGGTCGACAGGGTTAATGAAAAACTGTTTTTT.

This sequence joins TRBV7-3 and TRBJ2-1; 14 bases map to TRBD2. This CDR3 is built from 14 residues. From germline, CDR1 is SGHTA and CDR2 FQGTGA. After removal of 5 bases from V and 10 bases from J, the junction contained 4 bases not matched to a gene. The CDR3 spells CASSAGLAGAEQFF. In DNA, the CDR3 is TGTGCCAGCAGCGCGGGACTAGCGGGGGCCGAGCAGTTCTTC.

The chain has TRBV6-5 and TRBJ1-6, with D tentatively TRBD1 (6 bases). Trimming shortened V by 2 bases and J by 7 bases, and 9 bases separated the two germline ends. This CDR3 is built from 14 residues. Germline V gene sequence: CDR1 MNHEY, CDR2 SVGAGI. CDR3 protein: CASSYGDRNSPLHF. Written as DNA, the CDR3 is TGTGCCAGCAGTTACGGAGACAGGAATTCACCCCTCCACTTT.

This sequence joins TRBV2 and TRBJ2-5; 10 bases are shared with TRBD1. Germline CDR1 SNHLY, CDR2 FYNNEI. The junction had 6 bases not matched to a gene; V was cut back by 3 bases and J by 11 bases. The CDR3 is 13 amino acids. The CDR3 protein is CASSETGGSVQYF. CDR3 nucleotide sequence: TGTGCCAGCAGTGAGACAGGGGGCTCTGTGCAGTACTTC.

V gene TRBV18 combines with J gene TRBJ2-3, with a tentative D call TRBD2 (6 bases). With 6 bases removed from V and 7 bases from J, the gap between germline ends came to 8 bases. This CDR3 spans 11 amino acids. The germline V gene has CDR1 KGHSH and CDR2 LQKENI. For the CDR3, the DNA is TGTGCCAGCTCTCGGGGGTATACGCAGTATTTT. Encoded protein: CASSRGYTQYF.

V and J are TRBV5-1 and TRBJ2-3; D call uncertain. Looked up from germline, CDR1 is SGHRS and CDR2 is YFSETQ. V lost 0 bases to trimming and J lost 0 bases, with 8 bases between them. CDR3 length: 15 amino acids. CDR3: CASSLAATSTDTQYF. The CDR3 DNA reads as TGCGCCAGCAGCTTGGCCGCGACTAGCACAGATACGCAGTATTTT.

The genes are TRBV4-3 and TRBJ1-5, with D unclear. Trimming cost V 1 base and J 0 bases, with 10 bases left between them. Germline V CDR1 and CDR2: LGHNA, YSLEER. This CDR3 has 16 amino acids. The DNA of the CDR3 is TGCGCCAGCAGCCAAGCGCTTACAGCTAGCAATCAGCCCCAGCATTTT. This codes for CASSQALTASNQPQHF.

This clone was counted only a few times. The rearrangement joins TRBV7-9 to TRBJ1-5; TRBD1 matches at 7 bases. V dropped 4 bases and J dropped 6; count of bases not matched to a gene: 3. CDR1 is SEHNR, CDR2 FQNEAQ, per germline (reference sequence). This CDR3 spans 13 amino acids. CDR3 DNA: TGTGCCAGCAGCTCCCCAGGGGGTCAGCCCCAGCATTTT. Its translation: CASSSPGGQPQHF.

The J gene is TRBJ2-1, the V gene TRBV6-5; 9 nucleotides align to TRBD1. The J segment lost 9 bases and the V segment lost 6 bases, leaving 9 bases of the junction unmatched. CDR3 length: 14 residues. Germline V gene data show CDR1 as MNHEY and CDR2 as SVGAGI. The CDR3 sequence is CASRARGQGSEQFF. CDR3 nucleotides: TGTGCCAGCAGAGCCCGAGGACAGGGGTCTGAGCAGTTCTTC.

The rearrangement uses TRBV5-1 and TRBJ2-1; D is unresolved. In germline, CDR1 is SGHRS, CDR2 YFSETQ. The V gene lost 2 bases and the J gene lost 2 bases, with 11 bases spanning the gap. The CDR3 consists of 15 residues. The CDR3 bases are TGCGCCAGCAGCTTAACGGAGCCGACCTACAATGAGCAGTTCTTC. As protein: CASSLTEPTYNEQFF. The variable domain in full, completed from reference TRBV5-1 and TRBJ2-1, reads KAGVTQTPRYLIKTRGQQVTLSCSPISGHRSVSWYQQTPGQGLQFLFEYFSETQRNKGNFPGRFSGRQFSNSRSEMNVSTLELGDSALYLCASSLTEPTYNEQFFGPGTRLTVL.

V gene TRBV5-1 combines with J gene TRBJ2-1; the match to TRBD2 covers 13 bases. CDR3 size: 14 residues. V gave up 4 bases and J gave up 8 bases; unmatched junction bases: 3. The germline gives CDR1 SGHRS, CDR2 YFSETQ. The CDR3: CASSILAGGDEQFF. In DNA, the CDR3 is TGCGCCAGCAGCATACTAGCGGGAGGGGATGAGCAGTTCTTC.

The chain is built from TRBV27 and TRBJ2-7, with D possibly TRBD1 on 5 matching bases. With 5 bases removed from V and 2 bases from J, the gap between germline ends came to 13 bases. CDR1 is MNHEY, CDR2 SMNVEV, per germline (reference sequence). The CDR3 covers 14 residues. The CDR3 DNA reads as TGTGCCAGCAGTGCTAAGGGGTTTACCTACGAGCAGTACTTC. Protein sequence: CASSAKGFTYEQYF.

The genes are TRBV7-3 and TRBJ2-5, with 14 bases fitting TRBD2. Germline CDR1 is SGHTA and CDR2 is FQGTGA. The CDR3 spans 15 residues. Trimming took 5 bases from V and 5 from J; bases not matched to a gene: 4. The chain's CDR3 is CASSRTSGGSETQYF. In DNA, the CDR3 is TGTGCCAGCAGCCGGACTAGCGGGGGGTCGGAGACCCAGTACTTC. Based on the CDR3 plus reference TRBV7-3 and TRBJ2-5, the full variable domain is GAGVSQTPSNKVTEKGKYVELRCDPISGHTALYWYRQSLGQGPEFLIYFQGTGAADDSGLPNDRFFAVRPEGSVSTLKIQRTERGDSAVYLCASSRTSGGSETQYFGPGTRLLVL.

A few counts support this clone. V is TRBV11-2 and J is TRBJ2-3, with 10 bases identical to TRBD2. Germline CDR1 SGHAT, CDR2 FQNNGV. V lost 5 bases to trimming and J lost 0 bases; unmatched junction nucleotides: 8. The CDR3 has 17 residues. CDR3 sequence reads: CASSPRQTSGSTDTQYF. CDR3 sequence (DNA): TGTGCCAGCAGCCCGCGTCAGACTAGCGGGAGCACAGATACGCAGTATTTT.

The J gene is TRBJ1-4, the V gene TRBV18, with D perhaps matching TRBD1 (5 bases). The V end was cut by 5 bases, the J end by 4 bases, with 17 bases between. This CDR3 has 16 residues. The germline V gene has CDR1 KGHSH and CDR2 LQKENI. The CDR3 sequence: CASSTSLTAGNEKLFF. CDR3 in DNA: TGTGCCAGCTCAACCTCCCTGACAGCGGGTAATGAAAAACTGTTTTTT. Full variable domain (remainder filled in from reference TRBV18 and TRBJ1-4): NAGVMQNPRHLVRRRGQEARLRCSPMKGHSHVYWYRQLPEEGLKFMVYLQKENIIDESGMPKERFSAEFPKEGPSILRIQQVVRGDSAAYFCASSTSLTAGNEKLFFGSGTQLSVL.

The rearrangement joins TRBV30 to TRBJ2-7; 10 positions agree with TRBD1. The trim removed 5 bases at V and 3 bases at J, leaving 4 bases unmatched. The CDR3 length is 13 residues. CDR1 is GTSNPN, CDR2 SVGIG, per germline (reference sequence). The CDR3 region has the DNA TGTGCCTGGTCGACAGGGGGCGACTACGAGCAGTACTTC. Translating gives CAWSTGGDYEQYF.

The DNA for the CDR3 is TGCGCCAGCAGCTTGGCTAGCCGGGCCTACAATGAGCAGTTCTTC. Translating it yields CASSLASRAYNEQFF. The chain combines TRBV5-1 with TRBJ2-1, with D maybe TRBD2 (5 bases). This CDR3 contains 15 residues. The V and J ends lost 0 bases and 2 bases respectively, with 9 bases between them. Germline V lookup: CDR1 SGHRS, CDR2 YFSETQ.

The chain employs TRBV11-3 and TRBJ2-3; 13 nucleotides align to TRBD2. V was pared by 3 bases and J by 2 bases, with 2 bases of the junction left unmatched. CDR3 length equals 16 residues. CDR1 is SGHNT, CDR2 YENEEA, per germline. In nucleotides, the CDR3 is TGTGCCAGCAGCTTGGGGACTAGCGGGATCACAGATACGCAGTATTTT. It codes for CASSLGTSGITDTQYF.

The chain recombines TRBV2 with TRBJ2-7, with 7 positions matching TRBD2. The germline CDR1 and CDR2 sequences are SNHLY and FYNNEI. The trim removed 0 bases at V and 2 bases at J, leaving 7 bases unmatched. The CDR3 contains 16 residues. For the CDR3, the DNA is TGTGCCAGCAGTGAAGCCCCGGGGGGAGAGGCCTACGAGCAGTACTTC. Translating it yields CASSEAPGGEAYEQYF.

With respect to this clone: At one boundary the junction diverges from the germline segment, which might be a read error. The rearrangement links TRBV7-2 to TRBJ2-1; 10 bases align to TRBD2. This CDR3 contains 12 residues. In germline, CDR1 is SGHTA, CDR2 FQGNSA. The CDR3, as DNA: TGTGCCAGCAGCTTCGGACTAGCGGTGCCCCTCTTC. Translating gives CASSFGLAVPLF.

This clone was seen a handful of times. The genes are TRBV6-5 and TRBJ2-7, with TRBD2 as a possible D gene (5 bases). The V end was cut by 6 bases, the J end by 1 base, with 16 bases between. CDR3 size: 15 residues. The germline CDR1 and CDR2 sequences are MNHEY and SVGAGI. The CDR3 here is CASSLAGSRSYEQYF. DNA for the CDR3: TGTGCCAGCAGCCTCGCGGGCAGCAGGTCCTACGAGCAGTACTTC.

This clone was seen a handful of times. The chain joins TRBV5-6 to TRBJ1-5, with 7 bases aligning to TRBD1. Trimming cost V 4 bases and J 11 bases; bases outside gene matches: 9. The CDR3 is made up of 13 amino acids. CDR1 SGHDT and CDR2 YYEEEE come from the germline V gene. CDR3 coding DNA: TGTGCCAGCAGCCCCAGGGGGGTCTGGACCCAGCATTTT. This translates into CASSPRGVWTQHF.